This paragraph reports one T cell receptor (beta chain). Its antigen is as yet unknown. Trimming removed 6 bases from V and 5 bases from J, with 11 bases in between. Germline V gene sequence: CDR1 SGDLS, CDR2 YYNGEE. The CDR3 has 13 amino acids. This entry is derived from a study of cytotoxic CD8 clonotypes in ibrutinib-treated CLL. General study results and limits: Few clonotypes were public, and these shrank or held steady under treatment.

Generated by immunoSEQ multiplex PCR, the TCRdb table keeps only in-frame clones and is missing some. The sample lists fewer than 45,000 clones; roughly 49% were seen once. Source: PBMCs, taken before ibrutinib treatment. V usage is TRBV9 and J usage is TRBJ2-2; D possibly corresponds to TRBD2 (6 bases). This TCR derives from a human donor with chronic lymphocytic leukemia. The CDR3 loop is CASTRGLTGELFF. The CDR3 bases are TGTGCCAGCACCCGGGGACTTACCGGGGAGCTGTTTTTT.